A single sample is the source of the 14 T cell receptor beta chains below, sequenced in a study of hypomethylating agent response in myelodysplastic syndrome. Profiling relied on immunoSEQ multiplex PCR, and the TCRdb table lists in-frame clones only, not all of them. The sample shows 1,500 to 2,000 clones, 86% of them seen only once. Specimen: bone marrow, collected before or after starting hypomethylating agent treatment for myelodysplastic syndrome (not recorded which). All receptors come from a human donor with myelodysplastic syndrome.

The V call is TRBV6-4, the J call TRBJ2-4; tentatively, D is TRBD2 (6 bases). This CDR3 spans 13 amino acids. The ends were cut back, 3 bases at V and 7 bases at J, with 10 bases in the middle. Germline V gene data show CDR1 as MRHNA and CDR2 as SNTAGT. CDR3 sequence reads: CASSEVEGNIQYF. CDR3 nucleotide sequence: TGTGCCAGCAGTGAGGTGGAGGGGAACATTCAGTACTTC.

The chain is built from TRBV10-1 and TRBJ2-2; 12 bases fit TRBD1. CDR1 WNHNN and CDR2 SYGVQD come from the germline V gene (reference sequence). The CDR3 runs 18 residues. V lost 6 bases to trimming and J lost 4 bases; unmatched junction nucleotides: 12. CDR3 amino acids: CASSRTGTGGFVTGELFF. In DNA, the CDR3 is TGCGCCAGCAGCCGAACCGGGACAGGGGGCTTTGTCACCGGGGAGCTGTTTTTT.

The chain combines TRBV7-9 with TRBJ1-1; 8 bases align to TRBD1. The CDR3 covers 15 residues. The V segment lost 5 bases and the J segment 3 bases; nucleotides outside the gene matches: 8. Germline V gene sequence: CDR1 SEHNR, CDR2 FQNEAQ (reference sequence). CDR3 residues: CASSRGQGVYTEAFF. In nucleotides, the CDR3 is TGTGCCAGCAGCCGCGGACAGGGTGTCTACACTGAAGCTTTCTTT.

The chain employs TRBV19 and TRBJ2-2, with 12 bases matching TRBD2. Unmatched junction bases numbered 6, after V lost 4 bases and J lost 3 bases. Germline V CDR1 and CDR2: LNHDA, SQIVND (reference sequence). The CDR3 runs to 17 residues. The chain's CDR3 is CASSRRLAGEYTGELFF. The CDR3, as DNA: TGTGCCAGTAGTAGGAGACTAGCGGGAGAGTACACCGGGGAGCTGTTTTTT.

Here the CDR3 DNA reads TGTGCCAGCAGGCTCGGGGGGGCCACAGATACGCAGTATTTT. Amino acids: CASRLGGATDTQYF. This chain connects TRBV6-5 to TRBJ2-3; 8 bases are a match to TRBD2. Germline V gene sequence: CDR1 MNHEY, CDR2 SVGAGI. The CDR3 has 14 residues. The junction had 4 bases not matched to a gene; V was cut back by 6 bases and J by 2 bases.

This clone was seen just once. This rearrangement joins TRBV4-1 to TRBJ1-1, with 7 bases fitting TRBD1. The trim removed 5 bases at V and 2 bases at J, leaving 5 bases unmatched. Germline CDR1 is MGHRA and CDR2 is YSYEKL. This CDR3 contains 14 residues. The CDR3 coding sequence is TGCGCCAGCAGCTACGACAGGGCTAACACTGAAGCTTTCTTT. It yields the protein CASSYDRANTEAFF.

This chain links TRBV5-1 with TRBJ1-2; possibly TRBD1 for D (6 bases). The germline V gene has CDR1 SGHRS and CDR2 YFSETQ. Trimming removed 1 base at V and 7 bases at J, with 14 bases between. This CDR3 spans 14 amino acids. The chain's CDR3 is CASSLSGASSGYTF. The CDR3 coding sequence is TGCGCCAGCAGCTTGTCAGGGGCGAGTAGTGGCTACACCTTC.

The CDR3 is CASTETGRGEQYF. The CDR3 DNA reads as TGCGCCAGCACCGAGACAGGGAGAGGCGAGCAGTACTTC. This chain joins TRBV5-1 and TRBJ2-7; 7 bases fit TRBD1. Per the germline V gene, CDR1 is SGHRS and CDR2 is YFSETQ. Trimming at V came to 6 bases and at J to 6 bases, leaving 9 bases not matched to a gene. The CDR3 runs 13 residues.

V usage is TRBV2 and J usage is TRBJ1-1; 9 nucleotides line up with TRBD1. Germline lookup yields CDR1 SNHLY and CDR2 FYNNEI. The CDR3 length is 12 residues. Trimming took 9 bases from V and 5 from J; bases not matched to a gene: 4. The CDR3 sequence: CASGTGYTEAFF. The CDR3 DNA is TGTGCCAGTGGGACAGGGTATACTGAAGCTTTCTTT.

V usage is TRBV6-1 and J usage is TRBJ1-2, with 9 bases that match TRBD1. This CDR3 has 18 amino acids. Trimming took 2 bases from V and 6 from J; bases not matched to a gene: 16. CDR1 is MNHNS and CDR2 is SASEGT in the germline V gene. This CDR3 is CASSERSSSTGGRDGYTF. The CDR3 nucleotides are TGTGCCAGCAGTGAACGATCGAGTAGCACAGGGGGCAGGGATGGCTACACCTTC.

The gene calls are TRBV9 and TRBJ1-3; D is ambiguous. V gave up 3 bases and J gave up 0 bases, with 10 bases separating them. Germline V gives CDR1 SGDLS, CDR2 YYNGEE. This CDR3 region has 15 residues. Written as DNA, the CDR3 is TGTGCCAGCAGCGCCGAAGGGAACTCTGGAAACACCATATATTTT. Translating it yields CASSAEGNSGNTIYF.

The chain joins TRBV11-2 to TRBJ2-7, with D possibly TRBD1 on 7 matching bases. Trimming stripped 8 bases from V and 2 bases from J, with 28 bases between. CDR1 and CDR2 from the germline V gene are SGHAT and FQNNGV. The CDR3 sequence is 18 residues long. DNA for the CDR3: TGTGCCAGCGGAAACAGGGGAGGACCCTTCATCAGCCCCTACGAGCAGTACTTC. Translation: CASGNRGGPFISPYEQYF.

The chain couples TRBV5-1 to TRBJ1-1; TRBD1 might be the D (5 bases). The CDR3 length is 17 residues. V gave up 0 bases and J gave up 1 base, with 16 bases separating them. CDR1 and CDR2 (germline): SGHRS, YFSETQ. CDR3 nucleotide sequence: TGCGCCAGCAGCTTGGAGGGGCAGCGCTTCAGGAACACTGAAGCTTTCTTT. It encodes CASSLEGQRFRNTEAFF. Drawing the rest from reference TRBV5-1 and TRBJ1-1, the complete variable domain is KAGVTQTPRYLIKTRGQQVTLSCSPISGHRSVSWYQQTPGQGLQFLFEYFSETQRNKGNFPGRFSGRQFSNSRSEMNVSTLELGDSALYLCASSLEGQRFRNTEAFFGQGTRLTVV.

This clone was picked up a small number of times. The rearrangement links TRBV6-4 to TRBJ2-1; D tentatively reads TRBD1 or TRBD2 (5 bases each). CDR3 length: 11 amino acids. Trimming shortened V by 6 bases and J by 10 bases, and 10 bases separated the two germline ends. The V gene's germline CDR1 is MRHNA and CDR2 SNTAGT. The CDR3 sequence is CASRRGGEQFF. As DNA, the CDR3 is TGTGCCAGCAGGAGGGGCGGGGAGCAGTTCTTC.